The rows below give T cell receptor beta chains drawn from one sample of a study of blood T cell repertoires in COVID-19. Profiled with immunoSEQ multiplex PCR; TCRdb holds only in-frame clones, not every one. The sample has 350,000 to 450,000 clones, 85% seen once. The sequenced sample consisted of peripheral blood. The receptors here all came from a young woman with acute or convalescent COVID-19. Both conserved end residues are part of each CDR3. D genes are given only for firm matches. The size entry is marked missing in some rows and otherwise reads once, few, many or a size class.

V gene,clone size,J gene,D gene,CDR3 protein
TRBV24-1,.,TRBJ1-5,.,CATSDPTGGGDQPQHF
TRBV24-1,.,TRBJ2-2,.,CATSDSSGYTGELFF
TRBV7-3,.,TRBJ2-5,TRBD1,CASSLKGDSQETQYF
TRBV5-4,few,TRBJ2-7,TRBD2,CASSLVSGSGEQYF
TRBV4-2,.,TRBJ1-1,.,CASSQGRSRNTEAFF
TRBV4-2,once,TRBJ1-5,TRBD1,CASSQAQGNQPQHF
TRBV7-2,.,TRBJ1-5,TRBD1,CASSSPSGGTQPQHF
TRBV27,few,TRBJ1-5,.,CASGQGSNQPQHF
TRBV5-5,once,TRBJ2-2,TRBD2,CASSSRLAGGQSSTGELFF
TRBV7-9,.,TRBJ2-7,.,CASSPEGRAYEQYF
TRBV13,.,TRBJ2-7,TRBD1,CASSEGQGLFEQYF
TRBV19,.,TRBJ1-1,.,CASKGGFRGNTEAFF
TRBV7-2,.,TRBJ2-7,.,CASSFNRALEQYF
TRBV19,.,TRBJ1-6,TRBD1,CASRWTGNNSPLHF
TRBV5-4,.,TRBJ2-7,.,CASSLDRVAAYEQYF
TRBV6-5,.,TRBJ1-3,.,CASSPDYSGNTIYF
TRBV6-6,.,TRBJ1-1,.,CASSYSTGGDTTFF
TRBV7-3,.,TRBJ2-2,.,CASSLIGGRELFF
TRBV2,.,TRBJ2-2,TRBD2,CASRTSGGPTGELFF
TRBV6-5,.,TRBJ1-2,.,CASSYSWGDGYTF
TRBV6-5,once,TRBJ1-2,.,CASSYTREGIGYTF
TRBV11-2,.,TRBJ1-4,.,CASSLFETATFEKLFF